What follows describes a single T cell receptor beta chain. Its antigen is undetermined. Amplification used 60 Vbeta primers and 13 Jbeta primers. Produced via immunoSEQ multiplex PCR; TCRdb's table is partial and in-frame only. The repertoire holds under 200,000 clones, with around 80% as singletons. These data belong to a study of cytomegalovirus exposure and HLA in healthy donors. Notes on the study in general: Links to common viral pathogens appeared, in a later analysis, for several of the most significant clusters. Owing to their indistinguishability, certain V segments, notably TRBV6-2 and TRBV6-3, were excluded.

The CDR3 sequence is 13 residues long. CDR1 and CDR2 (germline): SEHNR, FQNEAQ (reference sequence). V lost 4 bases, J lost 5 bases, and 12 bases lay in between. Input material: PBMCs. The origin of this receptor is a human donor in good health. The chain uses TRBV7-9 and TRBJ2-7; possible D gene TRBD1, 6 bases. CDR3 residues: CASSSGVSDEQYF. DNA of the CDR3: TGTGCCAGCAGCTCAGGGGTGTCGGACGAGCAGTACTTC.